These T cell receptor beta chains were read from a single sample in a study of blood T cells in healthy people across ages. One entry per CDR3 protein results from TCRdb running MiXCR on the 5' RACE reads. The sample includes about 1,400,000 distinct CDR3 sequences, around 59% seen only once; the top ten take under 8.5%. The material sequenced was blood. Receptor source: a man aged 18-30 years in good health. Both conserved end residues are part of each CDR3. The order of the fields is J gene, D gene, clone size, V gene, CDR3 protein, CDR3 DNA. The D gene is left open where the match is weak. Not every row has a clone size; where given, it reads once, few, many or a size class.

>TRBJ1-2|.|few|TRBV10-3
CAISPDRDNYGYTF
TGTGCCATCAGTCCGGACAGAGATAACTATGGCTACACCTTC
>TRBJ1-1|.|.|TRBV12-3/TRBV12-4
CASSHSPGQSMNTEAFF
TGTGCCAGCAGTCATAGCCCAGGACAGTCCATGAACACTGAAGCTTTCTTT
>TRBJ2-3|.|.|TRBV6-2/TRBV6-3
CASGAKIPDTQYF
TGTGCCAGTGGGGCGAAGATCCCGGATACGCAGTATTTT
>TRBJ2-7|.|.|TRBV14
CASSLPGLLGEQYF
TGTGCCAGCAGCCTACCGGGACTGCTCGGCGAGCAGTACTTC
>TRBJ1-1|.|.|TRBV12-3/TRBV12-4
CASSYKGEAFF
TGTGCCAGCAGTTATAAGGGGGAAGCTTTCTTT
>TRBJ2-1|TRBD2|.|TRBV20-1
CSPTRASGRRSEQFF
TGCAGCCCCACTCGGGCTAGCGGGAGGAGGAGTGAGCAGTTCTTC
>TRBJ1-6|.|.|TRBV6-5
CASSYSVQQNSPLHF
TGTGCCAGCAGTTACTCCGTACAGCAGAATTCACCCCTCCACTTT
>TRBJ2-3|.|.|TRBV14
CASSQVESDTQYF
TGTGCCAGCAGCCAAGTCGAGTCAGATACGCAGTATTTT
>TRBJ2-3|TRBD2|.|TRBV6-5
CASTPSGGSTDTQYF
TGTGCCAGCACCCCTAGCGGGGGAAGCACAGATACGCAGTATTTT
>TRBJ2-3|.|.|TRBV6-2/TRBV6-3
CASSYSGRGADTQYF
TGTGCCAGCAGTTACTCGGGCAGGGGGGCAGATACGCAGTATTTT
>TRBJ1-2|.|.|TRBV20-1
CSARGLSNYGYTF
TGCAGTGCTAGAGGGCTTTCTAACTATGGCTACACCTTC
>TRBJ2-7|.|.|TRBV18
CASSPGVRSPYEQYF
TGTGCCAGCTCACCGGGAGTTAGGAGTCCCTACGAGCAGTACTTC
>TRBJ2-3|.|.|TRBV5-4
CASSFNGLSTDTQYF
TGTGCCAGCAGCTTTAACGGTCTTAGCACAGATACGCAGTATTTT
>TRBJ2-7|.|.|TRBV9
CASSVGIPYEQYF
TGTGCCAGCAGCGTAGGGATACCCTACGAGCAGTACTTC
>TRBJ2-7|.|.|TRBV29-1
CSVDDDLEQYF
TGCAGCGTTGACGACGACCTCGAGCAGTACTTC
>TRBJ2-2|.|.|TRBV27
CASRWGTGELFF
TGTGCCAGCCGGTGGGGCACCGGGGAGCTGTTTTTT
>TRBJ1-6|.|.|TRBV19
CASSIGGGFNSPLHF
TGTGCCAGTAGTATAGGGGGCGGATTTAATTCACCCCTCCACTTT
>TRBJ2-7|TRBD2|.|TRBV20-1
CSAWGGVYEQYF
TGCAGTGCTTGGGGGGGGGTTTACGAGCAGTACTTC
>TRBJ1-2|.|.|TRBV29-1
CSHQDRENYGYTF
TGCAGCCATCAGGACAGAGAAAACTATGGCTACACCTTC
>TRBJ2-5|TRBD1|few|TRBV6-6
CASSYSKGGSLEETQYF
TGTGCCAGCAGTTACTCGAAAGGGGGCAGTCTCGAAGAGACCCAGTACTTC
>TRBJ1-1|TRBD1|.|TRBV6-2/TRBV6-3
CASSWDRGSTEAFF
TGTGCCAGCAGTTGGGACAGGGGGAGCACTGAAGCTTTCTTT
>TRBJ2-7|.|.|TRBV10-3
CAISEVVGSYEQYF
TGTGCCATCAGTGAGGTGGTCGGGTCCTACGAGCAGTACTTC
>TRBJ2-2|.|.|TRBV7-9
CASSPFGGVSTGELFF
TGTGCCAGCAGCCCCTTCGGTGGGGTGAGCACCGGGGAGCTGTTTTTT
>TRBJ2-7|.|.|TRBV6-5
CTSSLTSPIPYEQYF
TGTACCAGCAGTCTTACTTCTCCTATCCCTTACGAGCAGTACTTC
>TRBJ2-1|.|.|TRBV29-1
CSGRTQPRGETQFF
TGCAGCGGCCGGACTCAACCTCGCGGGGAGACCCAGTTCTTC
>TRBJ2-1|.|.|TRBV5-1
CASSPLKNEQFF
TGCGCCAGCAGCCCGCTAAAAAATGAGCAGTTCTTC
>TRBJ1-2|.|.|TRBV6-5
CATNQQGGYTF
TGTGCCACCAATCAGCAAGGTGGCTACACCTTC
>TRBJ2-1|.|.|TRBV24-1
CATPIYGPNEQFF
TGTGCCACCCCCATATATGGGCCCAATGAGCAGTTCTTC
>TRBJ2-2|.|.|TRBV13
CASEEGPNTGELFF
TGTGCCAGCGAAGAGGGCCCGAACACCGGGGAGCTGTTTTTT
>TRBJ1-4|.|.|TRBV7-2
CASSKGGGGEKLFF
TGTGCCAGCAGCAAAGGGGGTGGTGGTGAAAAACTGTTTTTT
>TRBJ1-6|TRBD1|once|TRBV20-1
CSARDLGGSPYSSYNSPLHF
TGCAGTGCTAGAGATTTAGGGGGCAGTCCCTATTCCTCCTATAATTCACCCCTCCACTTT
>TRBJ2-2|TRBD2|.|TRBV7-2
CASSALRLAIGGELFF
TGTGCCAGCAGCGCCTTGCGACTAGCGATAGGCGGGGAGCTGTTTTTT
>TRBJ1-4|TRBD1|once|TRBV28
CASSSPGQGREKLFF
TGTGCCAGCAGTTCTCCGGGACAGGGAAGGGAAAAACTGTTTTTT
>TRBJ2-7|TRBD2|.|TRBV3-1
CASSQEAGKSYEQYF
TGTGCCAGCAGCCAAGAAGCGGGGAAGTCCTACGAGCAGTACTTC
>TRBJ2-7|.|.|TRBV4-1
CASSQVSHVAYEQYF
TGCGCCAGCAGCCAAGTCAGTCATGTCGCCTACGAGCAGTACTTC
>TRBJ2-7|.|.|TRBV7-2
CASSSIRDYEQYF
TGTGCCAGCAGCTCCATCCGGGACTACGAGCAGTACTTC
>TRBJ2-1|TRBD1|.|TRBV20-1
CSARLPGQGLPFF
TGCAGTGCTAGACTACCGGGACAGGGTTTACCGTTCTTC
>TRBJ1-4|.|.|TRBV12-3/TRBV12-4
CASSLYPGRGGNEKLFF
TGTGCCAGCAGTTTATACCCCGGGCGGGGAGGAAATGAAAAACTGTTTTTT
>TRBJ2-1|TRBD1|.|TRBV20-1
CSAPGPRDSSSYNEQFF
TGCAGTGCTCCCGGCCCCAGGGACAGTAGCTCCTACAATGAGCAGTTCTTC
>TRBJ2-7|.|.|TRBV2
CASRDLGQGPHHEQYF
TGTGCCAGCAGGGACCTAGGGCAGGGACCCCACCACGAGCAGTACTTC
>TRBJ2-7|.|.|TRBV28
CASTGSGYEQYF
TGTGCCAGCACGGGGAGCGGGTACGAGCAGTACTTC
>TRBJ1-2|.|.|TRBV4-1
CASSQDRGEQANYGYTF
TGCGCCAGCAGCCAAGATAGAGGGGAGCAAGCTAACTATGGCTACACCTTC
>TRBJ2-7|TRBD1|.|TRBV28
CASLLGAGTGVYEQYF
TGTGCCAGCCTCCTCGGGGCAGGGACAGGGGTCTACGAGCAGTACTTC
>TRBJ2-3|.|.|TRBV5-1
CASSDSLTDTQYF
TGCGCCAGCAGCGACAGCCTCACAGATACGCAGTATTTT
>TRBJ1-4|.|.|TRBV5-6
CASSPSGLTATNEKLFF
TGTGCCAGCAGCCCGTCGGGCTTGACTGCAACTAATGAAAAACTGTTTTTT
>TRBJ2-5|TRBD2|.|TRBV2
CASNGLAGLQETQYF
TGTGCCAGCAACGGACTAGCGGGCCTCCAAGAGACCCAGTACTTC
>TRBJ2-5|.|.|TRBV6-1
CASSEDFLQETQYF
TGTGCCAGCAGTGAAGACTTTCTCCAAGAGACCCAGTACTTC
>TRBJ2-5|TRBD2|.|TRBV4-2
CASSQDWQRGGLRETQYF
TGTGCCAGCAGCCAAGATTGGCAGCGGGGGGGCCTTAGGGAGACCCAGTACTTC
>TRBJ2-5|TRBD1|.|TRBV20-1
CSANPGQGAGETQYF
TGCAGTGCCAACCCGGGACAGGGGGCTGGAGAGACCCAGTACTTC
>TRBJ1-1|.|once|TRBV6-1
CASRDWGSTEAFF
TGTGCCAGCAGGGACTGGGGTAGCACTGAAGCTTTCTTT
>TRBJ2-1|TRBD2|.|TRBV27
CAAKRGLAGVEQFF
TGTGCCGCTAAGCGTGGGCTAGCGGGAGTGGAGCAGTTCTTC
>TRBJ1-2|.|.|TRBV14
CASSQLPVYGYTF
TGTGCCAGCAGCCAACTCCCGGTCTATGGCTACACCTTC
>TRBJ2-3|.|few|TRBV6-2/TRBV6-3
CASSYPIGITDTQYF
TGTGCCAGCAGTTACCCCATAGGGATCACAGATACGCAGTATTTT
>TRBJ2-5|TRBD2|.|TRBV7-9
CASSPLRGAIYGQYF
TGTGCCAGCAGCCCCCTGCGGGGGGCGATTTACGGGCAGTACTTC
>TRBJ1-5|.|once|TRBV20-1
CSASWGVDQPQHF
TGCAGTGCTAGTTGGGGGGTAGACCAGCCCCAGCATTTT
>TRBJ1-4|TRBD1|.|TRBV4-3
CASSHDDRDREKLFF
TGCGCCAGCAGCCATGACGACAGGGATCGGGAAAAACTGTTTTTT
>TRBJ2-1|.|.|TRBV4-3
CASSQSWDNEQFF
TGCGCCAGCAGCCAATCATGGGACAATGAGCAGTTCTTC